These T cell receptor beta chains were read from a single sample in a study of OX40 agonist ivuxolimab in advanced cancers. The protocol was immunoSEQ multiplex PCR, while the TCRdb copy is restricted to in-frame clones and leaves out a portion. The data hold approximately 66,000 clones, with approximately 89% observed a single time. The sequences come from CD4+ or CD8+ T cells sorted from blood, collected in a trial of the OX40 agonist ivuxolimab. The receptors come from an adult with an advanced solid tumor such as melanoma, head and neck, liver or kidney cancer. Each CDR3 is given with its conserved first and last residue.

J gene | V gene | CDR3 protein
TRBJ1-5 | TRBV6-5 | CASSRDVESQPQHF
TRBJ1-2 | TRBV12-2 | CASRLVGQGAPRYGYTF
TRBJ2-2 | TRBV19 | CASSMFRETGIIGELFF
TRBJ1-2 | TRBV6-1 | CASSEEVWGKGGYTF
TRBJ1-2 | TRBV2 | CASSEALGLYGYTF
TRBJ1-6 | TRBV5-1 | CASSRAGSPLHF
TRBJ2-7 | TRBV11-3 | CASSQGGGAEQYF
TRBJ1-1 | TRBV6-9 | CASSPRTPQGTEAFF
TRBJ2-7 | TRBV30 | CAWSGGGSNYEQYF
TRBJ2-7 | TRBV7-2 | CASSLFSEQYF
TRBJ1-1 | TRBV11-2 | CASSLVRGTEAFF
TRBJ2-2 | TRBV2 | CASSGQGTGELFF